This T cell receptor (beta chain) derives from a study of blood T cell repertoires in COVID-19. The overall study: The United States, Italy and Spain provided the acute and convalescent COVID-19 samples. PBMCs, B-cell-depleted T cells, or T cells provided the cDNA or gDNA that made up the material.

This clone was counted between two and nine times. This CDR3 contains 14 residues. Per the germline V gene, CDR1 is MNHEY and CDR2 is SVGAGI. V shed 5 bases and J shed 7 bases, with 17 bases lying between them. How the authors handled the data: Reference gene primer amplification in the assay estimated nucleated cell counts. The protocol was immunoSEQ multiplex PCR, while the TCRdb copy is restricted to in-frame clones and leaves out a portion. V, J and clone size are taken as reported in that table, and D and trimming were inferred from the DNA itself. The repertoire holds some 110,000 clones, with 70% to 75% as singletons.

The TCR comes from a human donor with acute or convalescent COVID-19. The donor label of this sample is uncertain. Sequencing was carried out using peripheral blood. The chain carries TRBV6-5 and TRBJ1-2; possible D gene TRBD1, 6 bases. The CDR3 DNA reads as TGTGCCAGCAGTAGGAACAGGGATGTCGGTGGCTACACCTTC. Its translation: CASSRNRDVGGYTF.